This record looks at one TCR beta chain sequence and its context. Which antigen it targets is not known. The input lacks base qualities; no much larger clone sits a single base away. These data belong to a study of shared clonotypes between healthy human individuals (TCRdb year 2020). Looking at the study overall: The cohort included three men and a couple of women between 18 and 49 years of age. For each donor, three plates each were used for CD4 naive and CD4 memory, two plates were used for CD8 naive, and one plate was used for CD8 memory. To estimate repertoire size and how much clonotypes are shared between individuals, the study performed deep sequencing of blood TCR repertoires from five healthy adults. To increase sequencing depth and limit assay-specific biases, TCR repertoire library preparation and sequencing were carried out by different laboratories using diverse techniques. Each donor's leukapheresis produced roughly between about 0.8 and 8.9 billion PBMCs. Broad study findings and their caveats: Incomplete sequencing was indicated by rarefaction of sorted-subset datasets, despite the large sequencing depth. Only blood was sampled, and tissue TCR repertoires likely differ from those in blood. Because the study included only a small number of donors, the genetic and exposure-history diversity represented was limited. Pairwise subsampling led to the expectation that sequencing depth would affect the degree of clonotype sharing among donors. Higher generation probabilities were observed for clonotypes shared by all four sorted-subset donors than for non-shared clonotypes. Naive subsets generally had larger estimated clonotype richness than memory subsets. Approximately 5% of naive CD4, around 3.5% of naive CD8, about 2.1% of memory CD4, and approximately 0.4% of memory CD8 clonotypes were shared across several donors.

CD8 naive samples were obtained by positive selection for CCR7 among CD45RO-negative cells, yielding a CD45RA+CCR7+ population from which TemRA cells were excluded. Donors were healthy HIV-negative adults with no recently reported acute infections or vaccinations. All donors were Caucasian adults living in Nashville, Tennessee, USA. After blood collection by leukapheresis, PBMCs were isolated using Ficoll-Histopaque density gradient centrifugation and then cryopreserved in the vapor phase of liquid nitrogen. Analytical flow cytometry was used to check the purity and quantity of each magnetically sorted T cell population. Genomic DNA was isolated from each sorted fraction and quantified by UV absorbance on a Nanodrop 2000c. TCR CDR3 regions were amplified from genomic DNA by multiplex PCR using the deep immunoSEQ assay. Extracted genomic DNA from each cell subset was distributed evenly across all wells of several immunoSEQ 96-well plates, and each plate was treated as a replicate. Each replicate PCR for sorted subsets received about 220 ng genomic DNA, equal to about 30,000 T cell genomes. Purified libraries were measured with a Qubit 3.0 fluorometer, size-checked on a Bioanalyzer 2100, and measured again with the KAPA Library Quantification kit. A separate single-read 150-cycle Illumina NextSeq 550 flow cell was used to sequence each immunoSEQ 96-well plate. On the authors' methods: The immunoSEQ output contained only junctional sequences without quality scores, so filtering could not match that applied to full-length reads. To assign V/J genes and CDR3, sequences were annotated against IMGT germline references using PyIR, a Python wrapper for IgBLAST v1.9. Reads were removed for weak V/J assignments (E-value above 1e-6), missing CDR3, stop codons, out-of-frame junctions, or ambiguous translated residues. A V3J clonotype was defined by an identical inferred V gene, J gene, and CDR3 amino acid sequence. Percentage overlap between repertoires was computed as shared unique clonotypes divided by the size of the smaller repertoire. RTK rarefaction, the Chao1 estimator, and Recon v2.1 estimates of unobserved clonotypes were used to assess repertoire richness. Generation probabilities for all TCRbeta clonotypes obtained by the gDNA method from a handful of donors were computed using OLGA. This immuneACCESS table, as held by TCRdb, lists in-frame sequences with V and J called but not all clones. Of the missing ones, under half trace to an unresolved V gene in checked studies; the others have no known cause. V, J and clone size derive from that table, while D and trimming were established from the DNA sequence. For this sample the table gives around 2.1 million clones, of which just over 90% were detected only once. More than 1.5% of the sample rests with the top ten.

V is cut by 4 bases and J by 2 bases, and the space between the germline ends is 9 bases. CDR1 SNHLY and CDR2 FYNNEI are derived from the germline V gene. Inclusive of the bounding cysteine and phenylalanine, the CDR3 is 13 residues long. This entry keeps only the CDR3 DNA: 39 bases, framed from base 1. This receptor was identified in a man aged 18 to 29 in good health. Some clones in this sample may be carry-over from other donors' samples. The sequence links TRBV2 to TRBJ2-7, with the D gene uncertain. The source material was naive CD8+ T cells from PBMCs. Interpreted using the paper, the cell subset or site label stands for: CD45RA+CCR7+. The nucleotide sequence is TGTGCCAGCAGTGTGCACAGTGCCTACGAGCAGTACTTC. It translates to CASSVHSAYEQYF.